Described below is a single T cell receptor beta chain sequence and its context. A sample-barcoded 5' primer and a J-beta primer mix were used in a second PCR of about 7 to 12 cycles. A 12-random-nucleotide template-switch adaptor tagged each cDNA molecule. In TCRdb, the 5' RACE reads were re-called with MiXCR into one record per CDR3 protein. The table has 1.8 million or so distinct CDR3 sequences, around 40% seen once; the top ten hold under 30%. This sample is drawn from a study of blood T cells in healthy people across ages. The germline V gene encodes CDR1 LGHNA and CDR2 YNFKEQ. Trimming took 5 bases from V and 4 from J, leaving 20 bases between them. This CDR3 contains 16 residues.

The chain couples TRBV4-2 to TRBJ2-5; maybe TRBD2 (7 bases). Sequences were obtained from blood. This TCR was recovered from a human donor in good health. The DNA for the CDR3 is TGTGCCAGCAGCTCTGGGAGAGGGGGGGGTTCAGAGACCCAGTACTTC. Protein sequence: CASSSGRGGGSETQYF.